Described below is a single T cell receptor beta chain sequence and its context. Antigen unknown. The CDR3 runs to 16 residues. The J segment lost 7 bases and the V segment lost 3 bases, leaving 4 bases of the junction unmatched. Germline CDR1 is SGHDT and CDR2 is YYEEEE. Libraries were prepared by immunoSEQ multiplex PCR; TCRdb keeps only in-frame clonotypes and omits some of them. The sample yields some 29,000 clones, 74% seen once. The data derive from a study of CD4 T cells in relation to SARS-CoV-2 and coronaviruses. Study summary: Controls used an HIV-1 Nef peptide pool or no peptide. Whole-study findings and limits: In roughly 65% of donors, memory CD4+ clonotypes crossrecognized SARS-CoV-2 and at least one common cold coronavirus spike. SARS-CoV-2-driven expansion was significantly weaker in crossreactive than monoreactive clones.

CD4+ T cells from unexposed donors were obtained before the COVID-19 pandemic (2011-2018). After roughly ten days of culture, CD4+ T cells were isolated. Specimen: CD4+ T cells from PBMCs, cultured in vitro. The rearrangement links TRBV5-6 to TRBJ2-2; 15 bases line up with TRBD2. This clonotype originated in a human donor in good health. The CDR3: CASSSRTSGRVGELFF. In nucleotides, the CDR3 is TGTGCCAGCAGCTCCCGGACTAGCGGGAGGGTCGGGGAGCTGTTTTTT.